This T cell receptor (beta chain) was identified during a study of cytomegalovirus exposure and HLA in healthy donors. Study-wide results and caveats: Three chains linked to CMV were shown in vitro to be specific for CMV antigens. A later look showed TCR association rates differing by HLA locus, highest for DRB1 and lowest for HLA-C. Common viral pathogens seemed to be connected with several of the most significant clusters, according to a later analysis.

PCR employed 60 Vbeta and 13 Jbeta primers. TCRdb's copy holds only in-frame clones and misses some; the assay was immunoSEQ multiplex PCR. The table records about 170,000 clones, approximately 81% of them present only once. Nominal health characterized the donors when sampled, though unrecorded immune exposures were likely. Regarding this clone: Its matching antigen is unknown.

Trimming stripped 7 bases from V and 7 bases from J, with 7 bases between. The germline V gene has CDR1 SGHVS and CDR2 FQNEAQ. This CDR3 contains 11 residues. Material for sequencing was PBMCs. This sequence was found in a male donor in good health and CMV-seronegative. The chain joins TRBV7-8 to TRBJ2-2, with D unresolved. CDR3: CASTALGELFF. CDR3 DNA sequence: TGTGCCAGCACCGCGCTCGGGGAGCTGTTTTTT.